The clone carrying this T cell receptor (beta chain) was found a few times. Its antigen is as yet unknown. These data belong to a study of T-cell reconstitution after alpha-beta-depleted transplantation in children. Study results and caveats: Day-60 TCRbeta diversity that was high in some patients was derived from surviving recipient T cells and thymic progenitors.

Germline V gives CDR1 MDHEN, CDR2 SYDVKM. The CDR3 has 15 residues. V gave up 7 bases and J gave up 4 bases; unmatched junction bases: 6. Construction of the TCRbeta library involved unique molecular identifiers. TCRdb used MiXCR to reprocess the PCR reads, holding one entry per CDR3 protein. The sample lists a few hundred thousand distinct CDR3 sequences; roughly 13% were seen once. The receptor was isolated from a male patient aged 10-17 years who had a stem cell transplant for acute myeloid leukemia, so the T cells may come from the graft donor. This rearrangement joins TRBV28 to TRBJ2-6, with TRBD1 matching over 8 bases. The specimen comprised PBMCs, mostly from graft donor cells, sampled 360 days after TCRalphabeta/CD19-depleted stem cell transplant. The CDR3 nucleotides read TGTGCCAGCACCAAGGACAGGGCCGGGGCCAACGTCCTGACTTTC. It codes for CASTKDRAGANVLTF.